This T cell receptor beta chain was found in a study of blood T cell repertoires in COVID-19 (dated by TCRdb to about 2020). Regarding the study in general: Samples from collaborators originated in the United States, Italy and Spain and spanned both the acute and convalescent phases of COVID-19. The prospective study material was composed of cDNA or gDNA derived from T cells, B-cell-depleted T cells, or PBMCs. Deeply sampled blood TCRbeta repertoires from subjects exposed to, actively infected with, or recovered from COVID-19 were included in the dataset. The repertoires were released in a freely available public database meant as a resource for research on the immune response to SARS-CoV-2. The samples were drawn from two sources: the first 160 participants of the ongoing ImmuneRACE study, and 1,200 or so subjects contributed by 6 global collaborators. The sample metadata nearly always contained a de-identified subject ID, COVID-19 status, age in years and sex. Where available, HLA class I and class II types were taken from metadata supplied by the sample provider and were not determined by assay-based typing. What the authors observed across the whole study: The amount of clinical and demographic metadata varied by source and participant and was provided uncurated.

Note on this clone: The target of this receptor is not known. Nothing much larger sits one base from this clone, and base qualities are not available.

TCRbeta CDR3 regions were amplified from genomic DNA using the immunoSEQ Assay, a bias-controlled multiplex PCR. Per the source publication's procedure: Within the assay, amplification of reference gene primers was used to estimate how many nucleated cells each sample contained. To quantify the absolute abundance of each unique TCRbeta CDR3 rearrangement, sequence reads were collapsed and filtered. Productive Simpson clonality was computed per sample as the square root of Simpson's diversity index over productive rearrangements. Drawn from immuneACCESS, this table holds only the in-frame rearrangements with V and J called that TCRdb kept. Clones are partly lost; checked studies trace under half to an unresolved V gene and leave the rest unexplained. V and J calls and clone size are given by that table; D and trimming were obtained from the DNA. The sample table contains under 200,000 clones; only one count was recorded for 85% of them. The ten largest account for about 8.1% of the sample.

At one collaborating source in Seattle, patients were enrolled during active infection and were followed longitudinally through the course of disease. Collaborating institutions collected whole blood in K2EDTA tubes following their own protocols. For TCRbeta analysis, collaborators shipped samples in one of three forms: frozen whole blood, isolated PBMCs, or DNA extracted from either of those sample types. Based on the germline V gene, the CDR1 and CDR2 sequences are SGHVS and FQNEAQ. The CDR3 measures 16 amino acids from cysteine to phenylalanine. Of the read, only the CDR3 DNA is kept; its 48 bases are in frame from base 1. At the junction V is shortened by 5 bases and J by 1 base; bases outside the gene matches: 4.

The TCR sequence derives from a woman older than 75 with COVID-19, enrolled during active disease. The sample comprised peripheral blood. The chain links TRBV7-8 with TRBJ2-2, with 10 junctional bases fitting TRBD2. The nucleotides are TGTGCCAGCAGCCCCCGGACTAGCGGGAACACCGGGGAGCTGTTTTTT. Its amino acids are CASSPRTSGNTGELFF.